The T cell receptor (beta chain) under discussion was sequenced for a study of blood T cell repertoires in COVID-19. At the level of the study: The origin of the acute and convalescent COVID-19 samples was the United States, Italy and Spain.

This clone came up a few times. CDR3 length equals 17 residues. The junction had 13 bases not matched to a gene; V was cut back by 4 bases and J by 5 bases. Germline V gene data show CDR1 as SGHRS and CDR2 as YFSETQ. In the original analysis: Estimates of nucleated cell counts were drawn from the amplification of reference gene primers. Only in-frame clones appear in the TCRdb table, and some are missing; sequencing was by immunoSEQ multiplex PCR. The V and J calls and clone size come from that table; D and trimming were worked out from the DNA. This repertoire shows about 71,000 clones, 82% found once; its top ten account for approximately 15%.

This clonotype originated in a woman of 80 years or more with acute or convalescent COVID-19. Sequencing input: peripheral blood. This chain joins TRBV5-1 and TRBJ2-7; 12 bases are a match to TRBD2. In DNA form, the CDR3 reads TGCGCCAGCAGCCCGGGGGCTCTAGCGGGAGGGCGCCACGAGCAGTACTTC. It specifies CASSPGALAGGRHEQYF.